This TCR beta chain was retrieved from a study of shared clonotypes between healthy human individuals. The wider study: Aged between 18 and 49, the donors were a couple of women and a few men. Three plates each covered CD4 naive and memory; CD8 naive two, CD8 memory one. Whole-study findings and limits: Generation of non-shared clonotypes was less probable than generation of clonotypes shared by all four donors.

On this clone itself: The antigen remains unidentified.

Clones were sequenced by immunoSEQ multiplex PCR, and TCRdb holds only the in-frame ones, with some missing. The sample contains 2,500,000 or so clones, roughly 93% of which appear only once. Per the germline V gene, CDR1 is SNHLY and CDR2 is FYNNEI. This CDR3 is 20 amino acids long. V dropped 4 bases and J dropped 2; count of bases not matched to a gene: 14. CD45RA+ naive and CD45RA-negative memory subsets were separated from CD4+ cells. The TCR sequence derives from a man between 18 and 35 years old in good health. Some clones in this sample may be carry-over from other donors' samples. The V gene is TRBV2, the J gene TRBJ2-5; 15 bases align to TRBD2. The specimen sequenced was naive CD4+ T cells from PBMCs. This sample's subset: CD45RA+ positively selected. The CDR3 is CASSVLPGLAGGGGQETQYF. CDR3 DNA: TGTGCCAGCAGTGTACTCCCGGGACTAGCGGGAGGAGGTGGGCAAGAGACCCAGTACTTC.